The 7 T cell receptor beta chains below were found in one sample sequenced in a study of vaccination and CD4 T cells after COVID-19. An Oncomine TCR Beta short-read assay was used to sequence the DNA from cultured CD4+ T cells. TCRdb reprocessed the PCR reads with MiXCR, giving one entry per CDR3 protein. The sample shows about 20,000 distinct CDR3 sequences, around 55% of them seen only once. For these TCRs, the target antigens are not known. Treatment indicated: roughly nine-day PBMC culture with coronavirus spike peptide pools or control peptides (ViraFEST assay). The material sequenced was CD4+ T cells from blood, cultured in vitro. The receptors were gathered from a human donor who had recovered from COVID-19.

The genes are TRBV25-1 and TRBJ2-7, with TRBD2 matching 7 bases. Germline CDR1 reads MGHDK; CDR2 reads SYGVNS. CDR3 length: 15 residues. V shed 4 bases and J 3 bases; nucleotides not matched to a gene: 9. CDR3 nucleotides: TGTGCCAGCAGTGTCTCGGGACTAACTCACTACGAGCAGTACTTC. Amino acids: CASSVSGLTHYEQYF.

The chain employs TRBV11-1 and TRBJ1-1; 9 bases fit TRBD1. Germline CDR1 and CDR2: SGHAT and FQDESV (reference sequence). The CDR3 sequence is 16 residues long. J lost 11 bases, V lost 6 bases, and 19 bases had no gene match. DNA for the CDR3: TGTGCCAGCAGTTTACAACAGGGGGCACTAGCCCGGGAGGCTTTCTTT. Translation: CASSLQQGALAREAFF.

This clonotype has more than one count but fewer than ten. V gene TRBV20-1 combines with J gene TRBJ1-2; the D is unclear. V was pared by 7 bases and J by 7 bases, with 13 bases between. The V gene's germline CDR1 is DFQATT and CDR2 SNEGSKA (reference sequence). The length of the CDR3 is 11 residues. CDR3 sequence reads: CSVPREAGYTF. The CDR3, as DNA: TGCAGTGTGCCAAGGGAGGCTGGCTACACCTTC.

The rearrangement joins TRBV12-3 or TRBV12-4 to TRBJ2-3; D call uncertain. Trimming left V 5 bases short and J 2 bases short, with 14 bases between. The length of the CDR3 is 15 residues. The CDR3 protein is CASSVGRPATDTQYF. CDR3 nucleotide sequence: TGTGCCAGCAGTGTCGGGCGACCTGCCACAGATACGCAGTATTTT.

The chain employs TRBV5-8 and TRBJ1-5; D is possibly TRBD1 (5 bases). Germline V gene data show CDR1 as SGHTS and CDR2 as YDEGEE. This CDR3 is built from 16 residues. V was cut by 0 bases and J by 2 bases, with 12 bases left in between. This CDR3 reads CASSLAGVGGNQPQHF. The CDR3 DNA sequence: TGTGCCAGCAGCTTGGCGGGGGTAGGTGGCAATCAGCCCCAGCATTTT.

This chain connects TRBV7-9 to TRBJ1-6; maybe TRBD1 (5 bases). Germline V gene lookup returns CDR1 SEHNR and CDR2 FQNEAQ (reference sequence). The CDR3 extends over 16 amino acids. V lost 5 bases and J lost 5, with 16 bases in between. The CDR3 coding sequence is TGTGCCAGCAGCCCCCAGGGAGGGAGCAATAATTCACCCCTCCACTTT. Translated, it gives CASSPQGGSNNSPLHF.

V is TRBV6-5 and J is TRBJ1-2; D gene ambiguous. V lost 2 bases and J lost 8, with 12 bases in between. The CDR3 is 13 residues long. Germline V gives CDR1 MNHEY, CDR2 SVGAGI. CDR3 amino acids: CASSYDASTGYTF. The CDR3 nucleotides read TGTGCCAGCAGTTACGACGCGAGTACAGGCTACACCTTC.